This T cell receptor beta chain derives from a study of T cell repertoires in cytomegalovirus infection. The overall study: Carrying CMV and the relevant HLA type showed in public TCR beta signatures. General study results and limits: Ex vivo responses were dominated by HLA-C-restricted CMV-specific TCR beta clonotypes. Carriers of CMV plus the relevant HLA were identified by cumulative public TCR beta family frequency.

TCRdb analysed the reads with MiXCR anew, one entry per CDR3 protein. The table lists some 220,000 distinct CDR3 sequences, about 5.9% of them singletons, with around 6% in the top ten. Germline V gene sequence: CDR1 SQVTM, CDR2 ANQGSEA. This CDR3 has 11 residues. Trimming shortened V by 5 bases and J by 1 base, and 5 bases separated the two germline ends. There are many counts of this clonotype. No antigen is known for it. This sequence was found in a human donor in good health (CMV status not recorded). Some clones in this sample may be carry-over from other donors' samples. The specimen was PBMCs. J is TRBJ1-1 and V is TRBV29-1, with D unclear. The CDR3 reads CSVRGNTEAFF. The CDR3 DNA reads TGCAGCGTTAGAGGGAACACTGAAGCTTTCTTT.